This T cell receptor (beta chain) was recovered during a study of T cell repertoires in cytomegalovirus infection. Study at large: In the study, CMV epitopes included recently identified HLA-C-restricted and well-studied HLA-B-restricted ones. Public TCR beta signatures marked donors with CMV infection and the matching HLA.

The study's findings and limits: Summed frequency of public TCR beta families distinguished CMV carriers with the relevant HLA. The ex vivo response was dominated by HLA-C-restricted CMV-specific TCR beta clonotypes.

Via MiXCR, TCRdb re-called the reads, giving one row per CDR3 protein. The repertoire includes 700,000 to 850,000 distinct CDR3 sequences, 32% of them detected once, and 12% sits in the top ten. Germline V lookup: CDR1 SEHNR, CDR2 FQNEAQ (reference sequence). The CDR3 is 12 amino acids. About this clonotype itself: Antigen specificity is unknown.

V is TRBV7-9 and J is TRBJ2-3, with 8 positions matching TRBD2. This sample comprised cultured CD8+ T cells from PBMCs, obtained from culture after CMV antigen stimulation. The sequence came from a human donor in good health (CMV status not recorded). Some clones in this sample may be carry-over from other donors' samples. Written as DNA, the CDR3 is TGTGCAGCGGGGGAGAGCACAGATACGCAGTATTTT. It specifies CAAGESTDTQYF.